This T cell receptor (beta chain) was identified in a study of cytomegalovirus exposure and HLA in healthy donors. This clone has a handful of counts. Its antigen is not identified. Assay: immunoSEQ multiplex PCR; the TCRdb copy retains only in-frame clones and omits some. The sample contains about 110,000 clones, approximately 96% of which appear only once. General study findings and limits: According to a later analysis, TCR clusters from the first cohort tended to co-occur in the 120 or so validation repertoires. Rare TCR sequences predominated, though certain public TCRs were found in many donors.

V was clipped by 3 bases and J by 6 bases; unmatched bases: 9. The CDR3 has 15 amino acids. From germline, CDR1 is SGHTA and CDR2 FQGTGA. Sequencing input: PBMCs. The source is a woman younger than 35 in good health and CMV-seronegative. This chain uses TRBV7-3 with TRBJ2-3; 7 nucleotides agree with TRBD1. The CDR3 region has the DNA TGTGCCAGCAGCTTGGGGACAGCCCTGATGGATACGCAGTATTTT. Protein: CASSLGTALMDTQYF.